This T cell receptor (beta chain) was captured by sequencing in a study of blood T cell repertoires in COVID-19. Study information: Samples came from the United States, Italy and Spain, spanning acute and convalescent COVID-19. In each case, the material was cDNA or gDNA derived from T cells, B-cell-depleted T cells, or PBMCs.

Method: immunoSEQ multiplex PCR; TCRdb's copy keeps in-frame clones and lacks some. The data contain tens of thousands of clones, 80% to 85% of them singletons. The TCR was taken from a human donor in a cohort sampled during active COVID-19. Input material: peripheral blood.

This chain's CDR3 is CASSRDRGAADTQYF. The CDR3 DNA reads as TGTGCCAGCAGCCGGGACAGAGGGGCTGCAGATACGCAGTATTTT. This chain uses TRBV5-4 with TRBJ2-3; 7 nucleotides line up with TRBD1. The germline V gene encodes CDR1 SGHNT and CDR2 YYREEE (reference sequence). The CDR3 has 15 amino acids. V trimming: 4 bases; J trimming: 4 bases; junction bases outside the gene matches: 9.